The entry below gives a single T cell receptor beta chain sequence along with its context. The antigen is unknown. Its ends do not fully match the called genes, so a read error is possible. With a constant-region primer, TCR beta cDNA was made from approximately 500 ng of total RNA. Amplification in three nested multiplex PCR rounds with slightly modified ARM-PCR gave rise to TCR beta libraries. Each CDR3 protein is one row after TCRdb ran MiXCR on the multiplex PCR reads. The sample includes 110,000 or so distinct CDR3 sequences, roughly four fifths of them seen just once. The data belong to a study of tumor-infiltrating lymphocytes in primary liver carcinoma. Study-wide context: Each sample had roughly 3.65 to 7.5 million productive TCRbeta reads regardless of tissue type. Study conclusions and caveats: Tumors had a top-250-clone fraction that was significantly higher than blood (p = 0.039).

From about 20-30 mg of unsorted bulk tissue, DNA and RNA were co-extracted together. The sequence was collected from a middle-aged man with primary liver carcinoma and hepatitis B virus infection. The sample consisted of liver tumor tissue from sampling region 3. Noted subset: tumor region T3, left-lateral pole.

The DNA of the CDR3 is TGTGCCGGCAATCCAGGACTAGCGGGAACAGAAACGCAGTATTTT. Its protein product is CAGNPGLAGTETQYF. This chain connects TRBV6-5 to TRBJ2-3, with 12 bases fitting TRBD2. The CDR3 covers 15 residues. Germline assignment: CDR1 MNHEY and CDR2 SVGAGI.